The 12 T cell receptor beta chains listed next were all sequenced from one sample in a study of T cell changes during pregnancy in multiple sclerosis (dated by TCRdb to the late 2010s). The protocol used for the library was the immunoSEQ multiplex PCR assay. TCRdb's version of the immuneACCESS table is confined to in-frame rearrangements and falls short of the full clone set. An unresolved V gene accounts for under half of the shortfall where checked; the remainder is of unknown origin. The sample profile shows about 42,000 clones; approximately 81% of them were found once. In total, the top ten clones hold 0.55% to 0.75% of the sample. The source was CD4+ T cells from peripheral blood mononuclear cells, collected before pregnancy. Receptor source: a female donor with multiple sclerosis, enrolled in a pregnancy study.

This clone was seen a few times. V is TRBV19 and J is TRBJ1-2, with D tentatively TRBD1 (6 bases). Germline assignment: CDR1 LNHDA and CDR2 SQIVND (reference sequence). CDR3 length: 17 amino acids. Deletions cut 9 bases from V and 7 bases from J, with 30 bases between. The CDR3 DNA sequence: TGTGCCAGCACTAAGTGGAGCGATCCCACAGGGTTTGGTGGCTACACCTTC. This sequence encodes CASTKWSDPTGFGGYTF.

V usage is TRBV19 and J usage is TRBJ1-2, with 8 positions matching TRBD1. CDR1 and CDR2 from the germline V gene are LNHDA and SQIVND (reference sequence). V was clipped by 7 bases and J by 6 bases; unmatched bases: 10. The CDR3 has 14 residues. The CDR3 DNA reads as TGTGCCAGTAATTTAAGACAGGGGACAGATGGCTACACCTTC. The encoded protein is CASNLRQGTDGYTF.

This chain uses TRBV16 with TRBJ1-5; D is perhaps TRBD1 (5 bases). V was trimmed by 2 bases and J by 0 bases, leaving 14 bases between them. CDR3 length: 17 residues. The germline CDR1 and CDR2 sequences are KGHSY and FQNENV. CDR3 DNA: TGTGCCAGCAGCCAACAATGGGGCAGATTTAGCAATCAGCCCCAGCATTTT. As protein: CASSQQWGRFSNQPQHF.

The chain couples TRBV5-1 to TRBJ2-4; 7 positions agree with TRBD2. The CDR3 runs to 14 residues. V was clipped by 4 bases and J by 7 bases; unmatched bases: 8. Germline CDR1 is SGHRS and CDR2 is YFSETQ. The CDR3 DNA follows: TGCGCCAGCAGCCTGGACCCCGGGGGGAACATTCAGTACTTC. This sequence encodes CASSLDPGGNIQYF.

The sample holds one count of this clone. CDR3 DNA: TGTGCCAGCAGCTCGGATAGCGGCGGCTTCTACGAGCAGTACTTC. This translates into CASSSDSGGFYEQYF. This chain uses TRBV11-2 with TRBJ2-7; the D gene is possibly TRBD2 (6 bases). Germline assignment: CDR1 SGHAT and CDR2 FQNNGV. The CDR3 is made up of 15 amino acids. Deletions cut 4 bases from V and 3 bases from J, with 16 bases between.

The DNA of the CDR3 is TGTGCCATCAGTGAGTCGACTAGGGGCGGCTATGGCTACACCTTC. It specifies CAISESTRGGYGYTF. The chain is built from TRBV10-3 and TRBJ1-2; possible D gene TRBD1, 5 bases. The CDR3 runs 15 residues. V lost 0 bases and J 4 bases, leaving 12 bases between the germline ends. The V gene's germline CDR1 is ENHRY and CDR2 SYGVKD.

CDR3 in DNA: TGTGCCAGCAGCCCCGGGGGATTTGCAACTAATGAAAAACTGTTTTTT. This gives the protein CASSPGGFATNEKLFF. The rearrangement joins TRBV7-2 to TRBJ1-4, with D possibly being TRBD1 (5 bases). V lost 5 bases and J lost 0, with 13 bases in between. From germline, CDR1 is SGHTA and CDR2 FQGNSA. The length of the CDR3 is 16 residues.

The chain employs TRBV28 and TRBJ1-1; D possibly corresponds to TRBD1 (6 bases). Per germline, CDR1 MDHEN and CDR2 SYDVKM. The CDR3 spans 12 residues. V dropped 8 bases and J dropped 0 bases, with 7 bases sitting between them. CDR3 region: CASGQLNTEAFF. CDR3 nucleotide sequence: TGTGCCAGCGGACAGCTGAACACTGAAGCTTTCTTT.

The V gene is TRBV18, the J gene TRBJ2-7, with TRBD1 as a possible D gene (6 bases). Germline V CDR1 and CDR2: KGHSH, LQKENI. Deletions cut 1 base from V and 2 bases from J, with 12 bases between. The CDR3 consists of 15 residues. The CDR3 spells CASSPRTATTYEQYF. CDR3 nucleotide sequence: TGTGCCAGCTCACCACGGACAGCGACTACCTACGAGCAGTACTTC. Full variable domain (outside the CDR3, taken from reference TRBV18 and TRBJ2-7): NAGVMQNPRHLVRRRGQEARLRCSPMKGHSHVYWYRQLPEEGLKFMVYLQKENIIDESGMPKERFSAEFPKEGPSILRIQQVVRGDSAAYFCASSPRTATTYEQYFGPGTRLTVT.

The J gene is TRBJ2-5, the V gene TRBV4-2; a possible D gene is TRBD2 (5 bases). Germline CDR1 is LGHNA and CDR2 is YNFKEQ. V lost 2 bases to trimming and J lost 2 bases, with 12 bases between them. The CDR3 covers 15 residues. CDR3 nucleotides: TGTGCCAGCAGCCAATCACCCGGGGATCAAGAGACCCAGTACTTC. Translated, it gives CASSQSPGDQETQYF.

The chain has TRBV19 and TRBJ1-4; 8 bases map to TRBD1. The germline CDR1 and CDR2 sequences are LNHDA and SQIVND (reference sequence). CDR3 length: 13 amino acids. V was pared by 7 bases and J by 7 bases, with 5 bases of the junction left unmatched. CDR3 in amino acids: CASTTDRGEKLFF. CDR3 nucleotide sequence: TGTGCCAGTACAACAGACAGGGGTGAAAAACTGTTTTTT.

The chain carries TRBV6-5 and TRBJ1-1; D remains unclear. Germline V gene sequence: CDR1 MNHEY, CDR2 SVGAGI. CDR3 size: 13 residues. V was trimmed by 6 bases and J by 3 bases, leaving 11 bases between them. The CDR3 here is CASRRQWDTEAFF. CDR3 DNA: TGTGCCAGCAGGCGGCAGTGGGACACTGAAGCTTTCTTT.